This section outlines one TCR beta chain sequence together with its context. As yet, its antigen is unknown. These data are taken from a study of cytomegalovirus exposure and HLA in healthy donors. Findings and limits, study-wide: Because they were indistinguishable, some V segments, including TRBV6-2 and TRBV6-3, were excluded. Researchers counted 150 to 200 TCR beta chains as cytomegalovirus-associated. When a later analysis compared HLA-associated TCR beta chains with equally common others, the HLA-associated chains turned out to be more clonally expanded and to have lower generation probabilities. Within the data, a cluster of highly shared sequence variants was likely a sequencing artifact.

PCR involved 60 Vbeta and 13 Jbeta primers. Profiling relied on immunoSEQ multiplex PCR, and the TCRdb table lists in-frame clones only, not all of them. The table has some 150,000 clones, over 70% seen once; the top ten hold 7%. CDR1 and CDR2 (germline): MNHEY, SVGAGI. CDR3 size: 15 residues. Trimming took 7 bases from V and 3 from J; bases not matched to a gene: 10. The TCR comes from a man aged 25 to 40 in good health and CMV-seronegative. This sequence joins TRBV6-5 and TRBJ2-7, with 9 bases matching TRBD1. Sequencing input: PBMCs. CDR3 sequence reads: CASIRYRGRGYEQYF. As DNA, the CDR3 is TGTGCCAGCATTAGATACAGGGGGCGCGGCTACGAGCAGTACTTC.